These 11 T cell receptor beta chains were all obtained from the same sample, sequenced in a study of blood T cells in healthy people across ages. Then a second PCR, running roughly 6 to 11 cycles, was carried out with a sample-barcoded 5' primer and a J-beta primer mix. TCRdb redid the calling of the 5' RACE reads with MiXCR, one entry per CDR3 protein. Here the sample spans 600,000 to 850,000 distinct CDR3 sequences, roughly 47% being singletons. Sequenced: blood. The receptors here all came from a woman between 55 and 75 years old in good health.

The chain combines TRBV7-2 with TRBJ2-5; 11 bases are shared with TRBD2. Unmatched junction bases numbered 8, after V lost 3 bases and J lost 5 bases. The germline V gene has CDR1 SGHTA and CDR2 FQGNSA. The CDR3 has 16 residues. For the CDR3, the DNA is TGTGCCAGCAGCTTGGGTAGCGGGGGGGCCCGGGAGACCCAGTACTTC. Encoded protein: CASSLGSGGARETQYF.

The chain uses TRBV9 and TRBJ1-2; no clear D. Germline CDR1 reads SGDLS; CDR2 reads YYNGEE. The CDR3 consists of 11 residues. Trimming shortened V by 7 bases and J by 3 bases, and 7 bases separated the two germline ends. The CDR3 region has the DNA TGTGCCAGCGGACCAGACTATGGCTACACCTTC. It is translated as CASGPDYGYTF. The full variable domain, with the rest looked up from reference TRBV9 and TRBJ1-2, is DSGVTQTPKHLITATGQRVTLRCSPRSGDLSVYWYQQSLDQGLQFLIQYYNGEERAKGNILERFSAQQFPDLHSELNLSSLELGDSALYFCASGPDYGYTFGSGTRLTVV.

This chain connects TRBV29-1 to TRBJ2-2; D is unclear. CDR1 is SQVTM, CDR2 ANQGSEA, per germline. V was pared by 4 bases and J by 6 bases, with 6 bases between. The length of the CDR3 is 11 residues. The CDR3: CSVAVAGELFF. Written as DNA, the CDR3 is TGCAGCGTTGCAGTGGCCGGGGAGCTGTTTTTT.

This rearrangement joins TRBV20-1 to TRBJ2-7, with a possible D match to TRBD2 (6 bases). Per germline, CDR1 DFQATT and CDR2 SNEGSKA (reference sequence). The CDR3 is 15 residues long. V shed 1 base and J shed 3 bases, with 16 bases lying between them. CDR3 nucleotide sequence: TGCAGTGCTAGAGTGTCCGGGACTGGCAACTACGAGCAGTACTTC. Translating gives CSARVSGTGNYEQYF.

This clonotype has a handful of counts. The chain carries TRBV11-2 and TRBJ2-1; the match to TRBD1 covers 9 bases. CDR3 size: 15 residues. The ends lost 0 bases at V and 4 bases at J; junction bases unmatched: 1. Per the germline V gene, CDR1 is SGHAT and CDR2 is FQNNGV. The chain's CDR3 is CASSLDGTGYNEQFF. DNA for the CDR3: TGTGCCAGCAGCTTAGATGGGACAGGGTACAATGAGCAGTTCTTC.

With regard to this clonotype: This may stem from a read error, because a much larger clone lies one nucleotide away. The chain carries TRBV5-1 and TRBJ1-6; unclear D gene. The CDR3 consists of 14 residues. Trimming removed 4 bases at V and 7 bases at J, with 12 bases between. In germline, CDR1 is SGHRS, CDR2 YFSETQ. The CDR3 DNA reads TGCGCCAGCAGCGCCGAGTCAGGAAATTCACCCCTCCACTTT. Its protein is CASSAESGNSPLHF.

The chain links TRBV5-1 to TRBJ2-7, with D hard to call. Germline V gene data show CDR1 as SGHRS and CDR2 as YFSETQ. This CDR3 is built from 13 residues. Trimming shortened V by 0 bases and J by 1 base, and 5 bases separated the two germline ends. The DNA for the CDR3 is TGCGCCAGCAGCTTGGTGGTTTCCTACGAGCAGTACTTC. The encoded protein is CASSLVVSYEQYF.

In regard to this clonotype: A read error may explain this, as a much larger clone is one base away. The CDR3 sequence is CASSVQGWETQYF. In nucleotides, the CDR3 is TGTGCCAGCAGCGTACAGGGGTGGGAGACCCAGTACTTC. J is TRBJ2-5 and V is TRBV11-3; 7 bases line up with TRBD1. With 5 bases clipped from V and 5 bases from J, the junction kept 5 bases outside the gene matches. The CDR3 loop spans 13 amino acids. Germline CDR1 SGHNT, CDR2 YENEEA.

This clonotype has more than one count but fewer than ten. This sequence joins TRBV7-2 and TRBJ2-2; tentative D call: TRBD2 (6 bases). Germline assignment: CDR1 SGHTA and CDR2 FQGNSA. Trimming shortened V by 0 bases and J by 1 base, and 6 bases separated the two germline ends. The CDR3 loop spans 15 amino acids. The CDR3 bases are TGTGCCAGCAGCTTAGCCGGGGGGAACACCGGGGAGCTGTTTTTT. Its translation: CASSLAGGNTGELFF.

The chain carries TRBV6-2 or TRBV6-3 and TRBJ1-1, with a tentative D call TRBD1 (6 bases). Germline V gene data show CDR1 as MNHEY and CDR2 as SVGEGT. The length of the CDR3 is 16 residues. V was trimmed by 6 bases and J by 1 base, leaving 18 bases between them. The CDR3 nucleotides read TGTGCCAGCAGCCAAGAACAGGGAAGGGGGAACACTGAAGCTTTCTTT. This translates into CASSQEQGRGNTEAFF.

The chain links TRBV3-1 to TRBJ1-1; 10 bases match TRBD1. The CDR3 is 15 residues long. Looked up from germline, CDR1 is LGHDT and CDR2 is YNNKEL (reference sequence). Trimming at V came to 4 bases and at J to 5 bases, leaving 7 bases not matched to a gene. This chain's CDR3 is CASSLSTGGLTEAFF. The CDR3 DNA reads TGTGCCAGCAGCCTGTCGACAGGGGGCTTAACTGAAGCTTTCTTT.